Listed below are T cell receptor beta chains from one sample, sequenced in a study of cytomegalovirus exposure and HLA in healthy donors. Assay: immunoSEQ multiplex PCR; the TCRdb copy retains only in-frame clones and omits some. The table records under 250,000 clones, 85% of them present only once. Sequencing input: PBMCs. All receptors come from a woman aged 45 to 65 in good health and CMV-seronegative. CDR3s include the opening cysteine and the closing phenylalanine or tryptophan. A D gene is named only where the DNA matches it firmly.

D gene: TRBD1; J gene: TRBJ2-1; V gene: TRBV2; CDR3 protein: CASLIRPRQGSYNEQFF
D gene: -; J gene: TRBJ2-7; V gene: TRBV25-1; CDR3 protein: CASSDSLGGMRYF
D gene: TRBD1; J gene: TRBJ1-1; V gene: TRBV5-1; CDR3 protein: CASSLEGGQGPVTEAFF
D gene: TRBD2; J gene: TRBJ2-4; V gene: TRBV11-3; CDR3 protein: CASSLRAGGGNIQYF
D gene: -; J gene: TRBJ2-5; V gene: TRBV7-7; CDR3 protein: CASSQTGTQETQYF
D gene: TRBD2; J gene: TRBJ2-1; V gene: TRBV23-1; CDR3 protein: CASSQSRTPSGSSDEQFF
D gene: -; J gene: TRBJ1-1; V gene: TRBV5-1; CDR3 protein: CASSPSRGNTEAFF
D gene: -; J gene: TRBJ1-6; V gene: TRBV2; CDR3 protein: CASRGLEGSPLHF
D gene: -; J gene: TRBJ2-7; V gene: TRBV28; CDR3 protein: CASSSLPQAAYEQYF
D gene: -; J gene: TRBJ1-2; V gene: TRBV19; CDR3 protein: CATSRGSRLVNYGYTF
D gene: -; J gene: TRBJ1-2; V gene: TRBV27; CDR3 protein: CASSSLDRFYGYTF
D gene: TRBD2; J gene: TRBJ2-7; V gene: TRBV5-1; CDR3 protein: CASSQSGSYEQYF
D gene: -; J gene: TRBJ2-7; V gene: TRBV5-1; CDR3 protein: CASSLDSTQREQYF
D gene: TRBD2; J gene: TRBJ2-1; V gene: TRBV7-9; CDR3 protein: CASSLSRLADNEQFF
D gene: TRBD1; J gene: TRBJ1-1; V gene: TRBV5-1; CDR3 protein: CASSPGTGRGDTEAFF
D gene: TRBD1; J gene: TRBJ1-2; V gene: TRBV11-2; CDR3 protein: CASSLRQGAYFYGYTF
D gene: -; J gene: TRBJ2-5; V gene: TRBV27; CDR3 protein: CASSRRDGGSETQYF
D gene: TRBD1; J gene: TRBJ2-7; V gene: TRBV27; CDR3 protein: CASSPPGTGREQYF